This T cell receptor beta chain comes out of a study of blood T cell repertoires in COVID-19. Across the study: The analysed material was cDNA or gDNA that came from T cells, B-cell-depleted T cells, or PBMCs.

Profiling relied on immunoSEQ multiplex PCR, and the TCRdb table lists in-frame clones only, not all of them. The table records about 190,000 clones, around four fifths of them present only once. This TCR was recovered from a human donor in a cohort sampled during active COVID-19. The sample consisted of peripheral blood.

The chain's CDR3 is CASSLKLLGTAPSGANVLTF. DNA for the CDR3: TGCGCCAGCAGCCTGAAATTGCTCGGGACAGCCCCCTCTGGGGCCAACGTCCTGACTTTC. The V call is TRBV5-1, the J call TRBJ2-6, with 7 bases aligning to TRBD1. The CDR3 is 20 residues long. CDR1 is SGHRS and CDR2 is YFSETQ in the germline V gene. Unmatched junction bases numbered 16, after V lost 4 bases and J lost 0 bases. The full variable domain, its missing parts supplied by reference TRBV5-1 and TRBJ2-6, is KAGVTQTPRYLIKTRGQQVTLSCSPISGHRSVSWYQQTPGQGLQFLFEYFSETQRNKGNFPGRFSGRQFSNSRSEMNVSTLELGDSALYLCASSLKLLGTAPSGANVLTFGAGSRLTVL.